The entry below gives a single T cell receptor (beta chain) sequence along with its context. The sample belongs to a study of control samples from healthy donors and cancer patients. V lost 2 bases to trimming and J lost 4 bases, with 8 bases between them. CDR1 MNHNY and CDR2 SVGAGI come from the germline V gene (reference sequence). The CDR3 contains 13 residues. TCRdb keeps only in-frame clones here, not all; method: immunoSEQ multiplex PCR. Among around 57,000 clones listed, 91% were seen once. The TCR originated in a young man with colorectal cancer. The specimen was PBMCs. This chain connects TRBV6-6 to TRBJ1-1; D is ambiguous. The CDR3 bases are TGTGCCAGCAGTTACACTAGGGTCACTGAAGCTTTCTTT. It encodes CASSYTRVTEAFF.